Many counts were recorded for the clone carrying this TCR beta chain. Its antigen is not known. Unique molecular identifiers were used to barcode this TCRbeta library. Via MiXCR, TCRdb re-called the PCR reads, giving one row per CDR3 protein. The table has 500,000 to 750,000 distinct CDR3 sequences, around 13% seen once. The data were taken from a study of T-cell reconstitution after alpha-beta-depleted transplantation in children. Points from the study as a whole: By about two months after transplant, alpha-beta T cells reportedly arose from several hundred graft clones that had expanded. Most T-cell counts and diversity one year after the transplant came from T cells that were newly produced.

This CDR3 is built from 13 residues. The germline V gene encodes CDR1 DFQATT and CDR2 SNEGSKA (reference sequence). Trimming took off 3 bases at V and 5 bases at J, with 11 bases between the two ends. Sequenced here: PBMCs, mostly from graft donor cells, sampled 360 days after TCRalphabeta/CD19-depleted stem cell transplant. The sequence was collected from a male patient aged 10 to 17 who had a stem cell transplant for acute myeloid leukemia, so the T cells may come from the graft donor. V gene TRBV20-1 combines with J gene TRBJ1-5; D gene unclear. The CDR3 spells CSASRGSDQPQHF. CDR3 DNA sequence: TGCAGTGCTAGCCGGGGTTCTGATCAGCCCCAGCATTTT.